The source of this T cell receptor (beta chain) is a study of CD8 T cells in Susac syndrome (dated by TCRdb to the late 2010s). In the study overall: Of the Susac syndrome patients who were sequenced, more than 5 had clinically active disease and eight were in clinical remission. At blood withdrawal, Susac syndrome patients were either therapy-naive, taking corticosteroids (in some cases with IVIg as well), or taking IVIg alone. Whether CD8+ T cell activation and differentiation in Susac syndrome was antigen driven was tested using repertoire sequencing.

Peripheral blood CD8+ and CD4+ T cells from healthy donors, Susac syndrome patients and multiple sclerosis patients were profiled using high-throughput TCR beta sequencing. Recently defined diagnostic criteria for definite or probable disease were met by the Susac syndrome patients. Bulk CD8+ and CD4+ T cells were purified magnetically by negative isolation, whereas CD8+ TEMRA cells were enriched by FACS. Blood was drawn into EDTA tubes, processed within 24 hours, and PBMCs were isolated by density gradient centrifugation. PBMCs intended for TCR sequencing were cryopreserved in liquid nitrogen and were subsequently thawed in a 37 degrees C water bath. A purity of at least 90% was achieved for sorted or isolated CD4+, CD8+ and CD8+ TEMRA cells. RNA was extracted using the RNeasy kit, and roughly 0.5 to 1 ug of the RNA was reverse transcribed with random hexamers. The immunoSEQ multiplex PCR assay, covering 54 Vbeta and 13 Jbeta segments, was used to amplify TCR beta CDR3 regions. PCR amplification bias was corrected by using a synthetic template baseline for primer optimization and computational correction. The study's processing was this. Only productive sequences were kept, with reads annotated to V, D and J genes according to IMGT and analyzed in immunoSEQ Analyzer. To calculate clonality, Shannon entropy was normalized by log2 of the number of productive unique sequences and then subtracted from one. For each patient and control, public and private clones were evaluated within the 100 most prevalent clones. A clone was defined as Susac-specific if it was absent from the healthy and MS cohorts, from about a thousand published viral clones and from other ImmuneACCESS disease sequences. Clones were called with MiXCR by TCRdb after fastp trimmed the public reads at Q25, and only in-frame beta chains were retained. When rows share a CDR3 protein, they turn into one entry using the most common DNA and genes. None of the V and J calls come from the authors' own analysis; TCRdb made them. The sample includes some 210,000 distinct CDR3 sequences, with roughly 93% observed a single time. About 0.15% of the sample is held by the ten biggest clonotypes.

Study-wide findings and limitations: The study acknowledged that relatively few individuals were included in the TCR sequencing and HLA analysis. In patients with Susac syndrome, the CD4+ T cell repertoire showed no detectable clonal expansion.

From the germline V gene, CDR1 is SQVTM and CDR2 is ANQGSEA. V lost 3 bases and J lost 0 bases, and the count of bases not matched to a germline gene is 7. The CDR3 sequence holds 16 residues, the cysteine and phenylalanine included. The kept DNA is CDR3 alone, 48 bases in frame from the first base. Of note for this clonotype: Its antigen is unknown. No base quality values were provided; no much bigger clone lies one nucleotide off.

The clonotype comes from a human donor with Susac syndrome. Input material: CD4+ T cells from PBMCs. The receptor chain draws on TRBV29-1 and TRBJ2-1, and 8 junctional nucleotides match TRBD1. Here the CDR3 is given as CSVDPTGDSSYNEQFF. The bases are TGCAGCGTTGACCCGACAGGGGATAGCTCCTACAATGAGCAGTTCTTC.